These 32 T cell receptor beta chains share one sample of origin, sequenced in a study of blood T cell repertoires in COVID-19 (dated by TCRdb to about 2020). Library creation used the immunoSEQ multiplex PCR assay. Drawn from immuneACCESS, this table holds only the in-frame rearrangements with V and J called that TCRdb kept. Clones are partly lost; checked studies trace under half to an unresolved V gene and leave the rest unexplained. This sample holds about 150,000 clones; roughly 87% were observed only once. The ten largest clones capture about 4.7% of the sample. Sequenced input: peripheral blood. The receptor source for this set is a human donor in a cohort sampled during active COVID-19.

The chain carries TRBV5-6 and TRBJ1-1; 8 nucleotides align to TRBD1. This CDR3 is 15 amino acids long. Looked up from germline, CDR1 is SGHDT and CDR2 is YYEEEE. V lost 2 bases to trimming and J lost 1 base; unmatched junction nucleotides: 4. The CDR3: CASSFRDRSNTEAFF. The CDR3 coding sequence is TGTGCCAGCAGCTTCCGGGACAGGTCGAACACTGAAGCTTTCTTT.

The V gene is TRBV15, the J gene TRBJ1-1; 7 nucleotides match TRBD1. Looked up from germline, CDR1 is LNHNV and CDR2 is YYDKDF (reference sequence). Trimming took 0 bases from V and 1 from J; bases not matched to a gene: 5. CDR3 length: 16 residues. The CDR3 region is CATSRDGQATNTEAFF. In DNA form, the CDR3 reads TGTGCCACCAGCAGAGATGGACAGGCGACGAACACTGAAGCTTTCTTT.

The CDR3 nucleotides read TGTGCCAGCAGTTTTTCTGGTAGGGACAGGGAAGCTTTCTTT. Protein: CASSFSGRDREAFF. The chain uses TRBV27 and TRBJ1-1; 8 bases are a match to TRBD1. From germline, CDR1 is MNHEY and CDR2 SMNVEV (reference sequence). This CDR3 comprises 14 residues. V shed 3 bases, J shed 8 bases, and the junction held 8 bases outside the gene matches.

J is TRBJ1-3 and V is TRBV9; 12 bases are a match to TRBD1. Trimming cost V 2 bases and J 1 base; bases outside gene matches: 4. The CDR3 has 17 residues. Germline V gene lookup returns CDR1 SGDLS and CDR2 YYNGEE. The CDR3 coding sequence is TGTGCCAGCAGCGTTGGGACAGGGGGCCTTTCTGGAAACACCATATATTTT. Translating gives CASSVGTGGLSGNTIYF.

The chain recombines TRBV28 with TRBJ1-2; D gene ambiguous. The germline V gene has CDR1 MDHEN and CDR2 SYDVKM. The V end lost 3 bases, the J end lost 6 bases, and 14 bases lay between the germline ends. The CDR3 consists of 14 residues. The DNA for the CDR3 is TGTGCCAGCAGTTTCATGGGAGGTATTAATGGCTACACCTTC. Protein: CASSFMGGINGYTF.

This chain joins TRBV4-1 and TRBJ2-6, with D possibly being TRBD2 (5 bases). The V gene lost 5 bases and the J gene lost 12 bases, with 20 bases spanning the gap. This CDR3 has 15 residues. CDR1 is MGHRA, CDR2 YSYEKL, per germline. This CDR3 is CASSYLGSLGTVLTF. CDR3 nucleotides: TGCGCCAGCAGCTACCTAGGGAGCCTAGGTACCGTCCTGACTTTC.

The V gene is TRBV7-2, the J gene TRBJ2-3, with D perhaps matching TRBD2 (6 bases). Between the trimmed V and J ends, which lost 5 bases and 0 bases, there was a span of 9 bases. The CDR3 spans 14 residues. From germline, CDR1 is SGHTA and CDR2 FQGNSA. CDR3 sequence reads: CASSHGGSTDTQYF. The CDR3 DNA sequence: TGTGCCAGCAGCCACGGGGGTAGCACAGATACGCAGTATTTT. Complete variable domain (other parts from reference TRBV7-2 and TRBJ2-3): GAGVSQSPSNKVTEKGKDVELRCDPISGHTALYWYRQSLGQGLEFLIYFQGNSAPDKSGLPSDRFSAERTGGSVSTLTIQRTQQEDSAVYLCASSHGGSTDTQYFGPGTRLTVL.

CDR3 protein: CASSLLAVMHYEQYF. In DNA form, the CDR3 reads TGTGCCAGCAGTTTACTAGCGGTGATGCACTACGAGCAGTACTTC. The rearrangement joins TRBV11-3 to TRBJ2-7; 8 nucleotides match TRBD2. Germline CDR1 and CDR2: SGHNT and YENEEA. Trimming removed 6 bases from V and 3 bases from J; junction bases left unmatched: 10. This CDR3 is built from 15 residues. Full variable domain (rest looked up from reference TRBV11-3 and TRBJ2-7): EAGVVQSPRYKIIEKKQPVAFWCNPISGHNTLYWYLQNLGQGPELLIRYENEEAVDDSQLPKDRFSAERLKGVDSTLKIQPAELGDSAVYLCASSLLAVMHYEQYFGPGTRLTVT.

The chain combines TRBV25-1 with TRBJ1-1, with D unresolved. V lost 3 bases and J lost 4, with 9 bases in between. Germline CDR1 reads MGHDK; CDR2 reads SYGVNS. This CDR3 has 13 residues. CDR3 sequence reads: CASSDEVATEAFF. The DNA of the CDR3 is TGTGCCAGCAGTGACGAGGTGGCCACTGAAGCTTTCTTT.

On this clone itself: The same CDR3 arises from other DNA sequences in this sample as well. This chain joins TRBV5-1 and TRBJ2-7; D is possibly TRBD2 (5 bases). Germline V gene lookup returns CDR1 SGHRS and CDR2 YFSETQ. The CDR3 has 13 amino acids. V lost 3 bases and J lost 8, with 15 bases in between. CDR3: CASSSDLAEQQYF. DNA of the CDR3: TGCGCCAGCAGCTCGGACTTAGCTGAACAGCAGTACTTC.

The CDR3 nucleotides read TGCAGCGTTGAATCCAGGAATGGCTACACCTTC. Translating it yields CSVESRNGYTF. The rearrangement joins TRBV29-1 to TRBJ1-2; D is ambiguous. CDR3 size: 11 residues. Trimming stripped 2 bases from V and 6 bases from J, with 7 bases between. Germline assignment: CDR1 SQVTM and CDR2 ANQGSEA.

The gene calls are TRBV5-5 and TRBJ2-1, with 8 bases matching TRBD1. This CDR3 contains 15 residues. V dropped 0 bases and J dropped 5; count of bases not matched to a gene: 4. The germline CDR1 and CDR2 sequences are SGHKS and YYEKEE (reference sequence). CDR3 DNA sequence: TGTGCCAGCAGCTTGGACAGGGGGTCTAACAATGAGCAGTTCTTC. Translating gives CASSLDRGSNNEQFF.

This rearrangement joins TRBV29-1 to TRBJ2-3, with TRBD1 identical over 10 bases. This CDR3 comprises 14 residues. Germline V CDR1 and CDR2: SQVTM, ANQGSEA. V dropped 3 bases and J dropped 10; count of bases not matched to a gene: 10. The CDR3 DNA is TGCAGCGTTGAGGGACAGGGGCCGAGGCGGGCGCAGTATTTT. It yields the protein CSVEGQGPRRAQYF.

The chain is built from TRBV27 and TRBJ2-5, with D perhaps matching TRBD1 (6 bases). Germline V CDR1 and CDR2: MNHEY, SMNVEV (reference sequence). The V end was cut by 5 bases, the J end by 5 bases, with 18 bases between. The CDR3 is 15 residues long. This CDR3 reads CASSPRSTGGETQYF. CDR3 bases: TGTGCCAGCAGTCCGAGATCGACAGGTGGGGAGACCCAGTACTTC.

This clone has a single count. The chain is built from TRBV28 and TRBJ2-5, with a tentative D call TRBD2 (5 bases). This CDR3 has 14 amino acids. The germline V gene encodes CDR1 MDHEN and CDR2 SYDVKM. Between the trimmed V and J ends, which lost 3 bases and 1 base, there was a span of 9 bases. The CDR3, as DNA: TGTGCCAGCAGTTTTGGAGGAGGCCAAGAGACCCAGTACTTC. It specifies CASSFGGGQETQYF.

J is TRBJ1-6 and V is TRBV7-9; D might be TRBD1 (6 bases). Trimming took off 4 bases at V and 7 bases at J, with 11 bases between the two ends. The CDR3 is made up of 14 amino acids. CDR1 and CDR2 from the germline V gene are SEHNR and FQNEAQ (reference sequence). DNA for the CDR3: TGTGCCAGCAGCTCGACAGGCACGAATTCACCCCTCCACTTT. Translation gives CASSSTGTNSPLHF. Together with reference TRBV7-9 and TRBJ1-6, the CDR3 gives the full variable domain: DTGVSQNPRHKITKRGQNVTFRCDPISEHNRLYWYRQTLGQGPEFLTYFQNEAQLEKSRLLSDRFSAERPKGSFSTLEIQRTEQGDSAMYLCASSSTGTNSPLHFGNGTRLTVT.

The rearrangement links TRBV5-1 to TRBJ2-3; D possibly corresponds to TRBD2 (5 bases). The CDR3 runs to 15 residues. CDR1 and CDR2 from the germline V gene are SGHRS and YFSETQ. The V and J ends lost 2 bases and 1 base respectively, with 11 bases between them. The CDR3 protein is CASSLLGYRTDTQYF. The CDR3 DNA is TGCGCCAGCAGCTTACTAGGTTACCGCACAGATACGCAGTATTTT.

The CDR3 region has the DNA TGCGCCAGCAGCCTTAAGGGGGGGGGTCCCTACGAGCAGTACTTC. Encoded protein: CASSLKGGGPYEQYF. The chain is built from TRBV4-3 and TRBJ2-7, with a possible D match to TRBD2 (7 bases). This CDR3 is built from 15 residues. Looked up from germline, CDR1 is LGHNA and CDR2 is YSLEER. The V end lost 4 bases, the J end lost 2 bases, and 15 bases lay between the germline ends.

The chain has TRBV5-1 and TRBJ2-1, with a tentative D call TRBD2 (8 bases). Germline-derived CDR1 and CDR2 are SGHRS and YFSETQ. Trimming left V 4 bases short and J 6 bases short, with 17 bases between. The CDR3 has 15 amino acids. CDR3 DNA sequence: TGCGCCAGCAGCCCCCAGGGGGGACTAGGCAATGAGCAGTTCTTC. Its translation is CASSPQGGLGNEQFF.

The count of this clone is one. This chain links TRBV6-5 with TRBJ1-2; TRBD1 aligns across 11 bases. The CDR3 is made up of 12 amino acids. Unmatched junction bases numbered 4, after V lost 8 bases and J lost 8 bases. CDR1 MNHEY and CDR2 SVGAGI come from the germline V gene. The CDR3 here is CASGDRGIGYTF. CDR3 DNA sequence: TGTGCCAGCGGGGACAGGGGGATCGGCTACACCTTC.

The rearrangement joins TRBV2 to TRBJ2-7; the match to TRBD1 covers 8 bases. CDR1 and CDR2 from the germline V gene are SNHLY and FYNNEI. This CDR3 contains 15 residues. With V trimmed by 4 bases and J by 3 bases, 8 bases remained unmatched. CDR3 nucleotide sequence: TGTGCCAGCAGTGGGGACAGGTGGAGCAACTACGAGCAGTACTTC. This encodes CASSGDRWSNYEQYF.

The chain is built from TRBV28 and TRBJ1-1; a possible D gene is TRBD1 (6 bases). The germline CDR1 and CDR2 sequences are MDHEN and SYDVKM. Between the trimmed V and J ends, which lost 6 bases and 6 bases, there was a span of 20 bases. The CDR3 covers 15 residues. In nucleotides, the CDR3 is TGTGCCAGCAGGGACCGGCAGGGGAAGTTCGCTGAAGCTTTCTTT. It is translated as CASRDRQGKFAEAFF.

V gene TRBV18 combines with J gene TRBJ1-2; 7 bases are a match to TRBD1. The trim removed 2 bases at V and 6 bases at J, leaving 15 bases unmatched. The CDR3 sequence is 17 residues long. The germline gives CDR1 KGHSH, CDR2 LQKENI. This CDR3 reads CASSPVSGQASGDGYTF. CDR3 DNA: TGTGCCAGCTCACCAGTCTCCGGACAGGCCTCCGGGGATGGCTACACCTTC.

The chain couples TRBV27 to TRBJ2-1; 14 bases match TRBD2. The V and J ends lost 3 bases and 0 bases, in that order; junction bases with no gene match: 7. The CDR3 runs to 19 residues. Germline assignment: CDR1 MNHEY and CDR2 SMNVEV (reference sequence). CDR3 amino acids: CASSFVTSGGASSYNEQFF. The CDR3 DNA reads as TGTGCCAGCAGTTTTGTGACTAGCGGGGGGGCAAGCTCCTACAATGAGCAGTTCTTC.

The chain couples TRBV5-5 to TRBJ2-7, with D maybe TRBD2 (6 bases). V lost 4 bases and J lost 4, with 9 bases in between. The CDR3 consists of 12 residues. Germline V lookup: CDR1 SGHKS, CDR2 YYEKEE (reference sequence). The CDR3 is CASSTTSYEQYF. The CDR3 DNA reads TGTGCCAGCAGCACGACTAGTTACGAGCAGTACTTC. The entire variable domain, with the rest obtained from reference TRBV5-5 and TRBJ2-7, is as follows: DAGVTQSPTHLIKTRGQQVTLRCSPISGHKSVSWYQQVLGQGPQFIFQYYEKEERGRGNFPDRFSARQFPNYSSELNVNALLLGDSALYLCASSTTSYEQYFGPGTRLTVT.

The rearrangement uses TRBV2 and TRBJ1-1; 7 nucleotides align to TRBD1. CDR1 SNHLY and CDR2 FYNNEI come from the germline V gene. This CDR3 is 12 amino acids long. The trim removed 6 bases at V and 7 bases at J, leaving 5 bases unmatched. Here the CDR3 DNA reads TGTGCCAGCAGACCGACAGGGAATGAAGCTTTCTTT. It is translated as CASRPTGNEAFF.

This clone was found a few times. The chain has TRBV5-6 and TRBJ2-7; TRBD1 matches at 8 bases. The V segment lost 4 bases and the J segment 6 bases; nucleotides outside the gene matches: 3. The germline V gene has CDR1 SGHDT and CDR2 YYEEEE. CDR3 size: 12 residues. CDR3 sequence reads: CASSIDRGEQYF. The CDR3 coding sequence is TGTGCCAGCAGCATCGACAGGGGCGAGCAGTACTTC.

The chain is built from TRBV4-1 and TRBJ2-7, with unresolved D. The CDR3 sequence is 13 residues long. Trimming removed 1 base from V and 6 bases from J, with 10 bases in between. The V gene's germline CDR1 is MGHRA and CDR2 YSYEKL. The chain's CDR3 is CASSQVSSSEQYF. The CDR3 region has the DNA TGCGCCAGCAGCCAAGTTTCTTCGAGCGAGCAGTACTTC.

In nucleotides, the CDR3 is TGTGCCACCAGCAGTGTTAGCGGGAGTCATGGCACAGATACGCAGTATTTT. As protein: CATSSVSGSHGTDTQYF. The chain couples TRBV15 to TRBJ2-3; 9 bases agree with TRBD2. This CDR3 has 17 amino acids. V shed 3 bases, J shed 1 base, and the junction held 8 bases outside the gene matches. The germline V gene encodes CDR1 LNHNV and CDR2 YYDKDF (reference sequence).

This clone occurred a few times. The chain is built from TRBV18 and TRBJ2-7; D is ambiguous. Germline V gene sequence: CDR1 KGHSH, CDR2 LQKENI. This CDR3 region has 15 residues. Trimming removed 2 bases at V and 1 base at J, with 12 bases between. The CDR3: CASSPKTGGSYEQYF. The CDR3 bases are TGTGCCAGCTCACCAAAGACGGGTGGATCCTACGAGCAGTACTTC.

The chain uses TRBV28 and TRBJ1-2; 9 bases line up with TRBD1. The V segment lost 5 bases and the J segment 12 bases; nucleotides outside the gene matches: 16. This CDR3 region has 15 residues. Germline V gene lookup returns CDR1 MDHEN and CDR2 SYDVKM. The CDR3 nucleotides read TGTGCCAGCAGTCCGGGGACAGGGTCTATGAGAGTAAACACCTTC. This translates into CASSPGTGSMRVNTF.

The J gene is TRBJ2-1, the V gene TRBV24-1, with D tentatively TRBD1 (5 bases). CDR3 length: 11 residues. Germline-derived CDR1 and CDR2 are KGHDR and SFDVKD. V was pared by 10 bases and J by 7 bases, with 10 bases between. DNA of the CDR3: TGTGCCACGGGGCAGTTGAATGAGCAGTTCTTC. It is translated as CATGQLNEQFF.